Listed below are T cell receptor beta chains from one sample, sequenced in a study of T-cell memory formation after mild COVID-19. Each CDR3 protein gets one entry after TCRdb re-called the 5' RACE reads with MiXCR. The table records hundreds of thousands of distinct CDR3 sequences, roughly 8.2% of them present only once. The material sequenced was PBMCs or a T cell subset sorted from them (not recorded which). These receptors were taken from a man younger than 30 who had mild COVID-19 (a few samples of this study predate the infection). Cell type and time point are not known. The conserved cysteine and the conserved F or W are not part of the CDR3 here. Fields, in order: V gene, clone size, J gene, CDR3 protein. Only some rows state a clone size, as once, few, many or a class for expanded clones.

>TRBV20-1|NA|TRBJ2-2
SARAITGELF
>TRBV7-2|few|TRBJ2-7
ASSLVGNYEQY
>TRBV30|many|TRBJ1-5
AWSAQGDQPQH
>TRBV7-2|NA|TRBJ2-7
ASSAYYEQY
>TRBV9|few|TRBJ1-5
ASSSGTANQPQH
>TRBV5-1|many|TRBJ1-2
ASSYFGDEDGYT
>TRBV10-3|NA|TRBJ1-3
AISEFPDQPGNTIY
>TRBV7-3|NA|TRBJ1-1
ASSPQAATEAF
>TRBV5-1|NA|TRBJ1-3
ASSLQGSSGNTIY
>TRBV7-8|NA|TRBJ2-5
ASSNTARYQETQY
>TRBV5-1|few|TRBJ1-3
ASSGGATGPGNTIY
>TRBV11-2|NA|TRBJ1-1
ASSLGPGTLSEAF
>TRBV20-1|NA|TRBJ2-5
SARVRGRGETQY
>TRBV20-1|NA|TRBJ1-4
SAATGAFEKLF
>TRBV10-3|few|TRBJ1-1
AISESRQGSTEAF
>TRBV7-6|NA|TRBJ2-5
ASRILAGEETQY
>TRBV27|few|TRBJ2-7
ASSFRGTETYEQY
>TRBV11-2|NA|TRBJ2-1
ASSPPSGGGYNEQF
>TRBV5-6|NA|TRBJ1-5
ASSRSHQPQH
>TRBV3-1|NA|TRBJ2-1
ASSQGLGNYEQF
>TRBV5-1|many|TRBJ2-7
ASGREGTSYEQY
>TRBV5-1|many|TRBJ1-6
ASSYDGNSPLH
>TRBV5-4|NA|TRBJ1-1
ASSLRGAAPEAF
>TRBV9|NA|TRBJ2-3
ASSVGQGALVTDTQY
>TRBV5-1|many|TRBJ2-4
ASSPSGGVAKNIQY
>TRBV20-1|few|TRBJ1-5
SARGQGGYNQPQH
>TRBV6-2/TRBV6-3|few|TRBJ2-3
ASSVKGHTQY
>TRBV5-1|NA|TRBJ2-5
ASSLETGKYQETQY
>TRBV27|NA|TRBJ2-3
ASSLGLTSTDTQY
>TRBV4-3|few|TRBJ2-3
ASSQRLLIADTQY
>TRBV11-2|NA|TRBJ2-3
ASSNRAQGDTQY
>TRBV28|few|TRBJ2-3
ASSSRLAGETDTQY
>TRBV6-2/TRBV6-3|NA|TRBJ2-1
ASSSVPRNEQF
>TRBV5-1|NA|TRBJ1-2
ASQGGSYGYT
>TRBV9|NA|TRBJ2-2
ASSVEKYRRSGELF
>TRBV20-1|few|TRBJ1-2
SPMGGDRGYT
>TRBV12-3/TRBV12-4|many|TRBJ2-3
ASGLGGPGDTQY
>TRBV7-3|few|TRBJ2-3
ASSSGTKYTDTQY
>TRBV7-2|few|TRBJ2-7
ASSLLWDPGYEQY
>TRBV4-3|few|TRBJ2-7
ASSQGQGREQY
>TRBV25-1|NA|TRBJ2-5
ASSESPLMTSPQETQY
>TRBV20-1|few|TRBJ1-1
SAPPREGEAF
>TRBV15|NA|TRBJ2-3
ATSRDPAGTDTQY
>TRBV12-3/TRBV12-4|NA|TRBJ2-5
ASRVWGVETQY
>TRBV7-6|NA|TRBJ2-2
ASSQRPGGGNTGELF
>TRBV20-1|few|TRBJ2-7
SARYNLGGASYEQY
>TRBV3-1|many|TRBJ2-7
ASSQVPASYEQY
>TRBV3-1|NA|TRBJ1-1
ASSPWPGKTDTEAF
>TRBV4-2|few|TRBJ1-2
ASSQASTPGANYGYT
>TRBV29-1|NA|TRBJ1-1
SVEGGVTEAF
>TRBV14|few|TRBJ2-7
ASSGTRGGYEQY
>TRBV5-1|few|TRBJ2-1
ASSDQRGGFDNEQF
>TRBV5-1|few|TRBJ2-3
ASSLGFVVDTQY
>TRBV11-3|NA|TRBJ1-6
VSSLDAGGSLH
>TRBV7-9|NA|TRBJ2-1
ASSSNREQF
>TRBV5-4|NA|TRBJ2-3
ASSLGGGQGRDTQY
>TRBV5-6|few|TRBJ2-5
ASGTVKQETQY
>TRBV5-4|NA|TRBJ1-1
ASSLPDLLEAF
>TRBV5-8|NA|TRBJ1-1
ASSLAGQAHTEAF